These 14 T cell receptor beta chains were sequenced from one sample in a study of T cells in localized non-small cell lung cancer (dated by TCRdb to 2018 to 2021). The library was produced with the immunoSEQ multiplex PCR assay. This immuneACCESS table, as held by TCRdb, lists in-frame sequences with V and J called but not all clones. Of the missing ones, under half trace to an unresolved V gene in checked studies; the others have no known cause. The sample profile shows about 130,000 clones; roughly 90% of them were found once. The top ten clones comprise around 1.7% of the sample. The input for sequencing was peripheral blood, taken before any cancer treatment. The source of these receptors is a female donor at least 60 years old with stage I lung adenocarcinoma.

This sequence joins TRBV6-5 and TRBJ2-7; D call uncertain. The CDR3 spans 14 residues. Trimming removed 6 bases from V and 0 bases from J, with 12 bases in between. CDR1 is MNHEY, CDR2 SVGAGI, per germline. The CDR3 reads CASSPTGSSYEQYF. CDR3 bases: TGTGCCAGCAGCCCCACCGGAAGCTCCTACGAGCAGTACTTC.

V gene TRBV5-1 combines with J gene TRBJ2-3, with D unresolved. This CDR3 region has 14 residues. Looked up from germline, CDR1 is SGHRS and CDR2 is YFSETQ. The V end was cut by 0 bases, the J end by 2 bases, with 7 bases between. CDR3 in DNA: TGCGCCAGCAGCTTGGGTCAGCTCACAGATACGCAGTATTTT. Amino acid sequence: CASSLGQLTDTQYF.

The rearrangement links TRBV7-8 to TRBJ2-7; 8 nucleotides align to TRBD2. The CDR3 is 19 residues long. Germline V lookup: CDR1 SGHVS, CDR2 FQNEAQ. The V segment lost 0 bases and the J segment 6 bases; nucleotides outside the gene matches: 19. The CDR3 loop is CASSLADIGRGLVGLEQYF. CDR3 nucleotides: TGTGCCAGCAGCTTAGCAGACATTGGCCGGGGACTAGTCGGCCTCGAGCAGTACTTC. Full variable domain (remainder filled in from reference TRBV7-8 and TRBJ2-7): GAGVSQSPRYKVAKRGQDVALRCDPISGHVSLFWYQQALGQGPEFLTYFQNEAQLDKSGLPSDRFFAERPEGSVSTLKIQRTQQEDSAVYLCASSLADIGRGLVGLEQYFGPGTRLTVT.

This chain connects TRBV9 to TRBJ2-1; no clear D. Germline values: CDR1 SGDLS, CDR2 YYNGEE. This CDR3 has 16 residues. V was clipped by 0 bases and J by 0 bases, with 10 bases between them. CDR3 in amino acids: CASSVVGSSSYNEQFF. DNA of the CDR3: TGTGCCAGCAGCGTAGTCGGCAGCAGCTCCTACAATGAGCAGTTCTTC.

A note on this clone: Other DNA sequences in the sample encode the same CDR3. This rearrangement joins TRBV30 to TRBJ1-1; D may be TRBD1 (5 bases). Germline V lookup: CDR1 GTSNPN, CDR2 SVGIG (reference sequence). The CDR3 consists of 13 residues. The V end was cut by 3 bases, the J end by 3 bases, with 11 bases between. The CDR3 DNA reads TGTGCCTGGAGCGTACGGGGGGACACTGAAGCTTTCTTT. This encodes CAWSVRGDTEAFF.

The CDR3, as DNA: TGTGCCAGCAGTAGCGACCGAAATGCCGGGGAGCTGTTTTTT. This encodes CASSSDRNAGELFF. The rearrangement uses TRBV6-4 and TRBJ2-2; D not certain. Trimming stripped 5 bases from V and 6 bases from J, with 13 bases between. Germline CDR1 reads MRHNA; CDR2 reads SNTAGT. The length of the CDR3 is 14 residues.

A single count supports this clone. The gene calls are TRBV6-5 and TRBJ2-1; possibly TRBD2 for D (6 bases). V was pared by 5 bases and J by 6 bases, with 14 bases between. The germline V gene has CDR1 MNHEY and CDR2 SVGAGI. The CDR3 consists of 14 residues. CDR3 region: CASSLEGPINEQFF. Written as DNA, the CDR3 is TGTGCCAGCAGTCTGGAGGGCCCGATCAATGAGCAGTTCTTC.

The chain has TRBV7-6 and TRBJ1-1; a possible D gene is TRBD1 (5 bases). CDR1 is SGHVS, CDR2 FNYEAQ, per germline. The CDR3 is 14 residues long. V was shortened by 0 bases and J by 5 bases, with 10 bases between the two germline ends. The CDR3 spells CASSLAWKGTEAFF. The CDR3 region has the DNA TGTGCCAGCAGCTTAGCGTGGAAGGGGACTGAAGCTTTCTTT.

With regard to this clone: Other DNA sequences in this sample translate to the same CDR3. This sequence joins TRBV5-1 and TRBJ1-5; D remains ambiguous. V shed 0 bases and J shed 0 bases, with 7 bases lying between them. The CDR3 sequence is 15 residues long. Germline V gives CDR1 SGHRS, CDR2 YFSETQ. The CDR3 nucleotides read TGCGCCAGCAGCTTGGACAGCTATAGCAATCAGCCCCAGCATTTT. It yields the protein CASSLDSYSNQPQHF. The full variable domain, its missing parts supplied by reference TRBV5-1 and TRBJ1-5, is KAGVTQTPRYLIKTRGQQVTLSCSPISGHRSVSWYQQTPGQGLQFLFEYFSETQRNKGNFPGRFSGRQFSNSRSEMNVSTLELGDSALYLCASSLDSYSNQPQHFGDGTRLSIL.

The J gene is TRBJ2-3, the V gene TRBV7-3; D possibly corresponds to TRBD2 (6 bases). Per germline, CDR1 SGHTA and CDR2 FQGTGA. CDR3 size: 16 residues. Trimming shortened V by 3 bases and J by 1 base, and 14 bases separated the two germline ends. The CDR3 sequence: CASSFSSGRGTDTQYF. In DNA form, the CDR3 reads TGTGCCAGCAGCTTTTCCAGCGGGCGTGGCACAGATACGCAGTATTTT.

The chain employs TRBV28 and TRBJ2-7, with 7 bases lining up with TRBD2. V was pared by 7 bases and J by 7 bases, with 10 bases of the junction left unmatched. Looked up from germline, CDR1 is MDHEN and CDR2 is SYDVKM. The CDR3 has 13 amino acids. The CDR3: CASMQGGRREQYF. The CDR3 DNA is TGTGCCAGCATGCAGGGAGGGAGAAGAGAGCAGTACTTC.

The chain combines TRBV11-3 with TRBJ2-3; D gene unclear. CDR3 length: 15 residues. V lost 5 bases and J 0 bases, leaving 12 bases between the germline ends. Germline CDR1 SGHNT, CDR2 YENEEA. CDR3 sequence: CASSPGLLSTDTQYF. In DNA, the CDR3 is TGTGCCAGCAGCCCCGGCCTGCTCAGCACAGATACGCAGTATTTT. Drawing the rest from reference TRBV11-3 and TRBJ2-3, the complete variable domain is EAGVVQSPRYKIIEKKQPVAFWCNPISGHNTLYWYLQNLGQGPELLIRYENEEAVDDSQLPKDRFSAERLKGVDSTLKIQPAELGDSAVYLCASSPGLLSTDTQYFGPGTRLTVL.

The rearrangement joins TRBV5-4 to TRBJ2-5; tentatively, D is TRBD1 or TRBD2 (6 bases each). V lost 0 bases to trimming and J lost 6 bases, with 9 bases between them. Germline assignment: CDR1 SGHNT and CDR2 YYREEE (reference sequence). CDR3 length equals 13 residues. The CDR3, as DNA: TGTGCCAGCAGCTTGGAGGGGGGTAAGACCCAGTACTTC. It translates to CASSLEGGKTQYF.

The V and J genes are TRBV28 and TRBJ2-3; 12 bases align to TRBD1. This CDR3 contains 16 residues. Trimming took 4 bases from V and 4 from J; bases not matched to a gene: 6. CDR1 is MDHEN, CDR2 SYDVKM, per germline. The CDR3 DNA reads as TGTGCCAGCAGTTCACCGGGACAGGGGGCGGCAGATACGCAGTATTTT. Translating it yields CASSSPGQGAADTQYF.